Listed below are T cell receptor beta chains from one sample, sequenced in a study of shared clonotypes between healthy human individuals. Generated by immunoSEQ multiplex PCR, the TCRdb table keeps only in-frame clones and is missing some. This sample carries some 2.4 million clones, 93% of them seen once, and the ten largest clones take 0.36%. Sequencing used naive CD4+ T cells from PBMCs. The receptors come from a young man in good health. Some clones in this sample may be carry-over from other donors' samples. Both conserved end residues are trimmed from each CDR3. Clone size is given for some rows only: seen once, a few or many times, or a class if the clone is expanded.

V | size | CDR3
TRBV27 | - | ASSLRRTYGYT
TRBV5-1 | - | ASSFRLAHEGVSYEQY
TRBV30 | once | AWSRAAQETQY
TRBV6-5 | - | ASRDPTSLEF
TRBV2 | - | ATSFGMRRTSEAF
TRBV30 | - | AWSVTNSENEQF
TRBV5-1 | - | ASSLAGAGDTEAF
TRBV19 | - | ASTGQGNQPQH
TRBV5-5 | - | ASSIGTVNTEAF
TRBV28 | once | ASSSSGSPDTQY
TRBV7-3 | - | ASSVNAGPGELF
TRBV4-2 | - | ASSQEVGINYGYT
TRBV7-8 | - | ASSLDVRQETQY
TRBV18 | few | ASSPPAGRSTEAF
TRBV6-5 | once | ASSPSGGPYGYT
TRBV10-3 | - | AISELGVTYGYT
TRBV14 | - | ASKLARSTDTQY
TRBV2 | - | ASNRDRNTGELF
TRBV28 | - | ASSPAGAEGNQPQH
TRBV7-2 | - | ASSTGREGRDTQY